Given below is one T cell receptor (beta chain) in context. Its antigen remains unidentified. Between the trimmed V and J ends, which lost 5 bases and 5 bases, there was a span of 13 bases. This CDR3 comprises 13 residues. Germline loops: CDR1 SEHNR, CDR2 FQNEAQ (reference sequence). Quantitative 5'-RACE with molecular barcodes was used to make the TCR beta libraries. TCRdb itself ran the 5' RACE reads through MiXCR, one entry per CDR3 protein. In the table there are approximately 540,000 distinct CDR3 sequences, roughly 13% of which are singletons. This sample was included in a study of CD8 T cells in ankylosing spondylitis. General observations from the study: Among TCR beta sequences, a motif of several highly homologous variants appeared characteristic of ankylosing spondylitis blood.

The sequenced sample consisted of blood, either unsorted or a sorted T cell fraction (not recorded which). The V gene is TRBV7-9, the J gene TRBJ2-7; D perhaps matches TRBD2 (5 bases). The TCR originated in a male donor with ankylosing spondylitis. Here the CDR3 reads CASSHRGSNEQYF. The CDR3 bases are TGTGCCAGCAGCCACAGAGGGTCCAACGAGCAGTACTTC.